This paragraph reports one T cell receptor beta chain. Every one of the donors was a Caucasian adult that lived in Nashville, Tennessee. Clones were read by immunoSEQ multiplex PCR, and TCRdb kept only the in-frame ones, dropping some. Among fewer than 650,000 clones listed, approximately 80% were seen once. This record comes from a study of shared clonotypes between healthy human individuals. Trimming took 3 bases from V and 9 from J, leaving 18 bases between them. The CDR3 runs 15 residues. Germline V CDR1 and CDR2: KGHSH, LQKENI. The chain recombines TRBV18 with TRBJ2-1; D may be TRBD2 (6 bases). The TCR sequence derives from a middle-aged woman in good health. Some clones in this sample may be carry-over from other donors' samples. The specimen was PBMCs. CDR3 DNA: TGTGCCAGCTCACCGCCCAGCCAGGGAGGTGGTGAGCAGTTCTTC. Translating gives CASSPPSQGGGEQFF.